This T cell receptor beta chain originates from a study of cytomegalovirus exposure and HLA in healthy donors. Findings and limits, study-wide: More clonal expansion characterized HLA-associated TCR beta chains than equally common others in a later analysis. In an earlier analysis, in some 600 donors, most V segments appeared productive either ~87% or ~30% of the time. Researchers reported in a later analysis that a missense DCLRE1C variant was tied to TCR beta V- and J-gene trimming.

Details on this clone: The antigen remains undetermined.

CDR1 is SGHNT, CDR2 YYREEE, per germline (reference sequence). This CDR3 contains 13 residues. V shed 0 bases and J 9 bases; nucleotides not matched to a gene: 3. It was with 60 Vbeta and 13 Jbeta primers that the PCR ran. Libraries were prepared by immunoSEQ multiplex PCR; TCRdb keeps only in-frame clonotypes and omits some of them. The sample shows about 120,000 clones, around 77% of them seen only once. The origin of this receptor is a man in his forties in good health and CMV-seropositive. The chain employs TRBV5-4 and TRBJ2-3; 8 nucleotides agree with TRBD1. Input material: PBMCs. CDR3 sequence reads: CASSLDQGATQYF. The DNA of the CDR3 is TGTGCCAGCAGCTTGGACCAGGGGGCGACGCAGTATTTT.